The rows below give T cell receptor beta chains drawn from one sample of a study of blood T cells in healthy people across ages. Via MiXCR, TCRdb re-called the 5' RACE reads, giving one row per CDR3 protein. The repertoire has 550,000 to 750,000 distinct CDR3 sequences, around 21% of them found once; the top ten carry more than 3%. The sample taken for sequencing was blood. These receptors all come from a man in his sixties or seventies in good health. The CDR3 runs from the conserved cysteine through the conserved F or W. The order of the fields is clone size, V gene, D gene, J gene, CDR3 protein, CDR3 DNA. D genes are given only for firm matches. The size entry is marked missing in some rows and otherwise reads once, few, many or a size class.

>NA|TRBV7-6|NA|TRBJ1-5
CASSSGQGFQPQHF
TGTGCCAGCAGCTCTGGTCAAGGGTTTCAGCCCCAGCATTTT
>few|TRBV7-9|TRBD2|TRBJ2-5
CASTPVAGGRETQYF
TGTGCCAGCACACCTGTAGCGGGAGGGCGAGAGACCCAGTACTTC
>NA|TRBV6-1|NA|TRBJ2-3
CASSAKGGTDTQYF
TGTGCCAGCAGTGCCAAGGGCGGCACAGATACGCAGTATTTT
>NA|TRBV20-1|TRBD1|TRBJ2-7
CSAWDSYEQYF
TGCAGTGCCTGGGACAGCTACGAGCAGTACTTC
>few|TRBV4-1|TRBD2|TRBJ2-7
CASSQDGGDSHEQYF
TGCGCCAGCAGCCAAGACGGGGGGGACTCCCACGAGCAGTACTTC
>few|TRBV7-9|NA|TRBJ2-2
CASRRTSSNTGELFF
TGTGCCAGCAGGAGGACGTCTTCGAACACCGGGGAGCTGTTTTTT
>few|TRBV11-2|TRBD1|TRBJ1-4
CASSPRQGGRTNEKLFF
TGTGCCAGCAGCCCTCGACAGGGCGGTCGAACTAATGAAAAACTGTTTTTT
>few|TRBV20-1|NA|TRBJ2-5
CSAPVIQETQYF
TGCAGTGCCCCTGTGATCCAAGAGACCCAGTACTTC
>NA|TRBV20-1|NA|TRBJ2-7
CSARPSIYEQYF
TGCAGTGCTAGGCCTAGCATCTACGAGCAGTACTTC
>few|TRBV12-3/TRBV12-4|NA|TRBJ1-1
CASSLGQGIVSFF
TGTGCCAGCAGTTTAGGGCAGGGTATTGTGTCTTTCTTT
>many|TRBV10-3|TRBD1|TRBJ2-2
CAIKTGGHTGELFF
TGTGCCATCAAAACAGGGGGCCACACCGGGGAGCTGTTTTTT
>NA|TRBV6-6|TRBD1|TRBJ2-5
CASSPAPGQGQETQYF
TGTGCCAGCAGCCCCGCCCCGGGACAGGGGCAAGAGACCCAGTACTTC
>few|TRBV7-8|NA|TRBJ2-1
CASSPTSYNEQFF
TGTGCCAGCAGCCCGACTAGCTACAATGAGCAGTTCTTC
>NA|TRBV4-1|NA|TRBJ1-5
CASSHTGAGNQPQHF
TGCGCCAGCAGCCATACGGGGGCCGGCAATCAGCCCCAGCATTTT
>few|TRBV29-1|TRBD1|TRBJ1-1
CSAMGQVEGTEAFF
TGCAGCGCTATGGGACAGGTTGAGGGCACTGAAGCTTTCTTT
>few|TRBV18|NA|TRBJ2-2
CASSPIARDRANTGELFF
TGTGCCAGCTCACCAATCGCCCGGGACCGGGCGAACACCGGGGAGCTGTTTTTT
>many|TRBV6-2/TRBV6-3|NA|TRBJ2-7
CASSIQGIEQYF
TGTGCCAGCAGTATCCAGGGGATCGAGCAGTACTTC
>many|TRBV5-5|NA|TRBJ2-3
CASSLDGVRGDTQYF
TGTGCCAGCAGCTTGGATGGGGTGAGGGGAGATACGCAGTATTTT
>few|TRBV20-1|TRBD2|TRBJ2-3
CSATTGTSQSDTQYF
TGCAGTGCAACTACCGGGACTAGTCAGTCAGATACGCAGTATTTT
>NA|TRBV20-1|NA|TRBJ2-7
CSAREGGVSPEQYF
TGCAGTGCTAGAGAAGGAGGGGTTAGCCCCGAGCAGTACTTC
>few|TRBV3-1|TRBD1|TRBJ1-4
CASSRTTGALNGKLFF
TGTGCCAGCAGCCGGACGACAGGGGCCCTGAATGGAAAACTGTTTTTT
>few|TRBV7-2|NA|TRBJ1-5
CASSFQQGGNQPQHF
TGTGCCAGCAGCTTCCAGCAGGGTGGCAATCAGCCCCAGCATTTT
>few|TRBV28|TRBD2|TRBJ2-5
CATSGSVLETQYF
TGTGCCACTAGCGGGAGCGTATTGGAGACCCAGTACTTC
>few|TRBV20-1|NA|TRBJ1-5
CSARDINQDQPQHF
TGCAGTGCTAGAGATATAAACCAGGATCAGCCCCAGCATTTT
>few|TRBV2|NA|TRBJ2-1
CASSEGGQEQFF
TGTGCCAGCAGTGAGGGGGGACAGGAGCAGTTCTTC
>NA|TRBV5-1|TRBD2|TRBJ2-3
CASSLDSSGSTDTQYF
TGCGCCAGCAGCTTGGATTCTAGCGGGAGTACAGATACGCAGTATTTT
>many|TRBV11-2|NA|TRBJ1-1
CASSFNRDTEAFF
TGTGCCAGCAGCTTCAACAGGGACACTGAAGCTTTCTTT
>many|TRBV12-3/TRBV12-4|TRBD2|TRBJ2-1
CASSLVWTSFSNEQFF
TGTGCCAGCAGTCTTGTATGGACTAGCTTTAGTAATGAGCAGTTCTTC
>NA|TRBV9|TRBD2|TRBJ2-1
CASSVESGIYNEQFF
TGTGCCAGCAGCGTAGAAAGCGGGATCTACAATGAGCAGTTCTTC
>NA|TRBV3-1|NA|TRBJ1-5
CASSQKVDNQPQHF
TGTGCCAGCAGCCAGAAGGTGGACAATCAGCCCCAGCATTTT
>few|TRBV2|NA|TRBJ2-2
CASKPGTSNTGELFF
TGTGCCAGCAAGCCAGGGACATCGAACACCGGGGAGCTGTTTTTT
>few|TRBV6-2/TRBV6-3|NA|TRBJ2-7
CASSLGHDYEQYF
TGTGCCAGCAGCCTTGGGCACGACTACGAGCAGTACTTC
>NA|TRBV2|NA|TRBJ2-1
CASSNRVSYNEQFF
TGTGCCAGTAGTAACAGGGTTTCCTACAATGAGCAGTTCTTC
>many|TRBV2|NA|TRBJ2-1
CASSTGMDEQFF
TGTGCCAGCAGCACCGGTATGGACGAGCAGTTCTTC